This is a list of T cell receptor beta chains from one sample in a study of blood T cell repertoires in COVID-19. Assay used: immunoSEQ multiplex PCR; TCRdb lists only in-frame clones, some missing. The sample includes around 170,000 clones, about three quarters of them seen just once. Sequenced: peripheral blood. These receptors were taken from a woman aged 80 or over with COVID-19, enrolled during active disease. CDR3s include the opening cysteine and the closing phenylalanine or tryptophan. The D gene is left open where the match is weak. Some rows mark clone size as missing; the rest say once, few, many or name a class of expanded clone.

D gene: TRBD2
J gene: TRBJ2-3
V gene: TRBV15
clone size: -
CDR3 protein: CATSRETSGTDTQYF

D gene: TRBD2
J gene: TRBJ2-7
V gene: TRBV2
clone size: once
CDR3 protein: CASSDFGLAKPYEQYF

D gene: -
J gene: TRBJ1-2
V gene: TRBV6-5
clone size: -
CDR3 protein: CASPPEGGLGGYTF

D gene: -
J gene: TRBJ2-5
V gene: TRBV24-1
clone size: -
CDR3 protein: CATSVAGAPQETQYF

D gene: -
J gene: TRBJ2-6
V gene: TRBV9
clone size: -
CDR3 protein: CASSGHSSGANVLTF

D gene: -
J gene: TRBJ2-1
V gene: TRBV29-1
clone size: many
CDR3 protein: CSVTITGNNEQFF

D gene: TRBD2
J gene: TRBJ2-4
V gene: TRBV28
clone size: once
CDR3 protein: CASRGAGHQNIQYF

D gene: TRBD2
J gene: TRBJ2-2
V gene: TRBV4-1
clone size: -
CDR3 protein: CASSQRAMRLAGLGELFF

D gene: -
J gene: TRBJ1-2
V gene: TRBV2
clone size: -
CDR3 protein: CASSTGSADYGYTF

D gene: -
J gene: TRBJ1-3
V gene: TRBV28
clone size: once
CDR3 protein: CASSSYRDTIYF

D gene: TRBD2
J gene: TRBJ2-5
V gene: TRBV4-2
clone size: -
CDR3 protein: CASSPRTSGGILRETQYF

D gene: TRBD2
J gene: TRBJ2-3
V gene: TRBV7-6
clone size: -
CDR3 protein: CASSLVGTSGVTDTQYF

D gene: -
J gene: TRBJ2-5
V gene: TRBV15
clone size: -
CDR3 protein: CATSRGQQETQYF